This entry describes one T cell receptor beta chain. This clone occurred a few times. Its antigen is not yet known. Base qualities are not provided; no much larger clone lies one nucleotide away. These data are taken from a study of OX40 agonist ivuxolimab in advanced cancers. About the full investigation: The costimulatory receptor OX40 (CD134) was targeted by ivuxolimab, a fully human IgG2 agonistic monoclonal antibody. Intravenous ivuxolimab was administered to patients every 2 weeks at six dose levels: 0.01, 0.1, 0.3, 1.5, 3 and 10 mg/kg. Of the approximately 54 patients in dose escalation, 19 had hepatocellular carcinoma, some 15 had melanoma, 9 had renal cell carcinoma and 9 had head and neck cancer. In the dose-escalation cohort, approximately 80% of patients were male, and the mean age was around 60 years with a range of roughly 23 to 79. Patients were allowed to have had prior anti-PD-1, anti-PD-L1 or anti-CTLA-4 therapy, and around 41% of the dose-escalation patients had previously received checkpoint inhibitors. Partial responses occurred in three dose-escalation patients, of whom one had hepatocellular carcinoma and two had cutaneous melanoma. The purpose of peripheral TCRbeta sequencing was to test whether ivuxolimab changed TCR sequence diversity and led to clonal T-cell expansion. The paper describes the monotherapy dose-escalation part (N of about 52 patients) of the phase I trial of ivuxolimab. The study at large found these results: In the 0.1-3.0 mg/kg groups, partial responders had among the lowest normalized peripheral clonal expansion, particularly in CD8+ T cells. Low levels of normalized T-cell clonal expansion were also shown by some nonresponding patients. Clonal expansion of both CD4+ and CD8+ blood T cells was observed from baseline to week 6 at doses 0.1 to 3.0 mg/kg. Which antigens the clonally expanded peripheral T cells were specific for was not determined. After ivuxolimab, expanded clones were on average more numerous among CD8+ T cells than among CD4+ T cells.

Per the germline V gene (reference sequence), GTSNPN is the CDR1 and SVGIG is the CDR2. The CDR3 goes from the cysteine to the phenylalanine over 14 residues. Here the CDR3 DNA is all that survives: 42 bases in frame from base 1. Cut back by 2 bases and 0 bases, the V and J ends lie 8 bases apart. Genomic DNA was extracted from sorted cells for sequencing of the TCRbeta CDR3 region. The immunoSEQ Assay was used to sequence the TCRbeta CDR3 regions. Not all clones reach the TCRdb copy of this immuneACCESS table, which keeps in-frame sequences only. Checked studies attribute under half of the gap to unresolved V genes and leave the rest unexplained. The sample includes about 86,000 clones, with roughly nine tenths observed a single time. The ten largest make up roughly 8.7% of the sample. Patients with a history of autoimmune disease or receiving systemic immunosuppression were excluded from the trial. Peripheral blood for TCR sequencing was drawn from every dose cohort at baseline, at cycle 4 day 1 and at cycle 7 day 1. Samples came from an open-label, multicenter, first-in-human phase I dose-escalation trial of ivuxolimab. Adults with locally advanced or metastatic melanoma, renal cell, hepatocellular, or head and neck squamous cell carcinoma were enrolled in the trial. Before TCR sequencing, CD4+ and CD8+ T cells were separately sorted from peripheral blood.

Sequences were derived from CD4+ or CD8+ T cells sorted from blood, sampled in a trial of the OX40 agonist ivuxolimab. The receptor was isolated from an adult with an advanced solid tumor such as melanoma, head and neck, liver or kidney cancer. The sequence links TRBV30 to TRBJ2-1; no D gene can be assigned with confidence. CDR3 loop: CAWSLRSSYNEQFF. At the DNA level, the sequence is TGTGCCTGGAGTCTACGTAGCTCCTACAATGAGCAGTTCTTC.